The next 29 T cell receptor beta chains were all read from a single sample in a study of cytomegalovirus exposure and HLA in healthy donors. It was with 60 Vbeta and 13 Jbeta primers that the PCR ran. TCRdb's table, derived via immunoSEQ multiplex PCR, lists solely in-frame clones and lacks some. This sample carries about 130,000 clones, approximately 87% of them seen once, and the ten largest clones take 4% to 6.5%. Input material: PBMCs. Receptors originate from a woman in her thirties in good health and CMV-seronegative.

This clone occurred a few times. The gene calls are TRBV30 and TRBJ1-2, with a weak D call TRBD1 (5 bases). The CDR3 runs 14 residues. Germline V gives CDR1 GTSNPN, CDR2 SVGIG (reference sequence). The V gene lost 0 bases and the J gene lost 9 bases, with 17 bases spanning the gap. The CDR3 nucleotides read TGTGCCTGGAGTGTTCCATCGGCCCGACAGAGCTACACCTTC. Residues: CAWSVPSARQSYTF.

This clone was counted a single time. The rearrangement links TRBV7-8 to TRBJ2-3; TRBD2 agrees at 7 bases. J lost 3 bases, V lost 5 bases, and 11 bases had no gene match. CDR1 and CDR2 (germline): SGHVS, FQNEAQ. The CDR3 is 16 amino acids. In DNA, the CDR3 is TGTGCCAGCAGCCGCCGGACTAGGGTAGCAACAGATACGCAGTATTTT. Its protein is CASSRRTRVATDTQYF. Supplemented by reference TRBV7-8 and TRBJ2-3, the full variable domain reads GAGVSQSPRYKVAKRGQDVALRCDPISGHVSLFWYQQALGQGPEFLTYFQNEAQLDKSGLPSDRFFAERPEGSVSTLKIQRTQQEDSAVYLCASSRRTRVATDTQYFGPGTRLTVL.

This chain uses TRBV6-1 with TRBJ1-5, with D possibly TRBD1 on 6 matching bases. V was clipped by 0 bases and J by 6 bases, with 15 bases between them. The CDR3 sequence is 16 residues long. Per germline, CDR1 MNHNS and CDR2 SASEGT. As DNA, the CDR3 is TGTGCCAGCAGTGAAGCAGGGGGTTTTATTTTTCAGCCCCAGCATTTT. Protein: CASSEAGGFIFQPQHF.

The V and J genes are TRBV2 and TRBJ2-7; 7 bases are shared with TRBD2. The CDR3 is made up of 17 amino acids. Germline V CDR1 and CDR2: SNHLY, FYNNEI. V shed 6 bases, J shed 3 bases, and the junction held 17 bases outside the gene matches. The DNA for the CDR3 is TGTGCCAGCAGCAGAAATCCCCGGGTAGCGGGCCACTACGAGCAGTACTTC. This encodes CASSRNPRVAGHYEQYF.

This chain joins TRBV28 and TRBJ2-5; 9 bases are a match to TRBD2. This CDR3 comprises 15 residues. The J segment lost 4 bases and the V segment lost 4 bases, leaving 7 bases of the junction unmatched. Germline V gene lookup returns CDR1 MDHEN and CDR2 SYDVKM. CDR3 nucleotide sequence: TGTGCCAGCAGTTCTGGCGGGAGGGCCAGAGAGACCCAGTACTTC. This encodes CASSSGGRARETQYF.

In the case of this clone: The sample contains more than one DNA sequence encoding this CDR3. The chain carries TRBV28 and TRBJ1-1, with D hard to call. This CDR3 spans 14 amino acids. Trimming took off 2 bases at V and 4 bases at J, with 11 bases between the two ends. Germline CDR1 MDHEN, CDR2 SYDVKM. CDR3 in amino acids: CASSLQRVGTEAFF. The CDR3 DNA reads as TGTGCCAGCAGTTTACAGCGGGTGGGCACTGAAGCTTTCTTT.

This rearrangement joins TRBV28 to TRBJ2-1; 8 nucleotides match TRBD2. V lost 3 bases, J lost 3 bases, and 1 base stayed unmatched. From germline, CDR1 is MDHEN and CDR2 SYDVKM. This CDR3 is built from 14 residues. CDR3 region: CASSFGTSYNEQFF. For the CDR3, the DNA is TGTGCCAGCAGTTTCGGGACTAGCTACAATGAGCAGTTCTTC. The complete variable domain, with remaining parts taken from reference TRBV28 and TRBJ2-1, reads DVKVTQSSRYLVKRTGEKVFLECVQDMDHENMFWYRQDPGLGLRLIYFSYDVKMKEKGDIPEGYSVSREKKERFSLILESASTNQTSMYLCASSFGTSYNEQFFGPGTRLTVL.

The rearrangement joins TRBV30 to TRBJ2-7, with 11 bases aligning to TRBD2. CDR3 length equals 16 residues. Germline V gives CDR1 GTSNPN, CDR2 SVGIG (reference sequence). The V gene end was trimmed by 3 bases and the J gene end by 2 bases; junction bases not matched to a gene: 9. CDR3 bases: TGTGCCTGGAGCCTCGCAGGGGGACTAGCGGCCTACGAGCAGTACTTC. The encoded protein is CAWSLAGGLAAYEQYF.

This chain uses TRBV6-1 with TRBJ1-3, with 7 bases aligning to TRBD1. This CDR3 spans 15 amino acids. CDR1 is MNHNS, CDR2 SASEGT, per germline. V lost 8 bases and J lost 4; bases outside the gene matches: 11. The CDR3 reads CASFSRGYFGNTIYF. In DNA, the CDR3 is TGTGCCAGCTTTTCCAGGGGGTATTTCGGAAACACCATATATTTT.

The chain is built from TRBV7-8 and TRBJ2-1, with 8 bases aligning to TRBD1. The CDR3 is made up of 16 amino acids. CDR1 is SGHVS and CDR2 is FQNEAQ in the germline V gene. J gave up 0 bases and V 5 bases, and 6 bases lay outside the gene matches. In DNA form, the CDR3 reads TGTGCCAGCAGCCCCAGGACAGGGTTCTCCTACAATGAGCAGTTCTTC. Protein sequence: CASSPRTGFSYNEQFF.

The chain combines TRBV30 with TRBJ1-1; the match to TRBD1 covers 11 bases. CDR3 length: 14 residues. V dropped 4 bases and J dropped 5; count of bases not matched to a gene: 6. CDR1 is GTSNPN and CDR2 is SVGIG in the germline V gene (reference sequence). CDR3 DNA sequence: TGTGCCTGGACCAAGGGACAGGGGGGGACTGAAGCTTTCTTT. Amino acid sequence: CAWTKGQGGTEAFF.

A single count supports this clone. One end of the junction varies from germline; a read error may be responsible. The chain links TRBV6-1 to TRBJ1-1; 10 bases agree with TRBD1. CDR1 and CDR2 (germline): MNHNS, SASEGT. The CDR3 contains 14 residues. The CDR3 sequence: CASATFRTGGISAW. In DNA, the CDR3 is TGTGCCAGTGCGACGTTTAGGACAGGGGGGATCTCGGCGTGG.

The chain employs TRBV28 and TRBJ2-3; D is unresolved. Trimming shortened V by 6 bases and J by 4 bases, and 8 bases separated the two germline ends. Germline V gives CDR1 MDHEN, CDR2 SYDVKM. There are 12 residues in the CDR3. The CDR3: CASSIGADTQYF. In nucleotides, the CDR3 is TGTGCCAGCAGCATAGGAGCAGATACGCAGTATTTT.

The CDR3 reads CASSPQRRNSPLHF. The CDR3 DNA is TGTGCCAGCAGCCCACAGCGGAGAAATTCACCCCTCCACTTT. The chain recombines TRBV7-8 with TRBJ1-6, with D unresolved. CDR3 length: 14 residues. Trimming cost V 5 bases and J 7 bases, with 12 bases left between them. Germline V gives CDR1 SGHVS, CDR2 FQNEAQ.

J is TRBJ2-7 and V is TRBV27; 10 bases match TRBD1. The V gene's germline CDR1 is MNHEY and CDR2 SMNVEV (reference sequence). Germline trimming cut 9 bases from V and 5 bases from J; bases unmatched to any gene: 10. This CDR3 has 14 residues. CDR3 loop: CASRGGTGVHEQYF. Here the CDR3 DNA reads TGTGCCAGTAGGGGAGGGACAGGGGTCCACGAGCAGTACTTC.

The chain joins TRBV15 to TRBJ1-2; D is undetermined. The CDR3 contains 15 residues. V dropped 0 bases and J dropped 1 base, with 9 bases sitting between them. Germline lookup yields CDR1 LNHNV and CDR2 YYDKDF (reference sequence). CDR3 in DNA: TGTGCCACCAGCAGAGACAGTTTAAATAACTATGGCTACACCTTC. It is translated as CATSRDSLNNYGYTF.

This clone appeared a single time. The genes are TRBV11-2 and TRBJ2-7; TRBD2 is a possible D gene (5 bases). The CDR3 has 15 residues. Germline CDR1 is SGHAT and CDR2 is FQNNGV. V lost 5 bases and J lost 1, with 15 bases in between. The CDR3 spells CASSPRGLGSYEQYF. CDR3 sequence (DNA): TGTGCCAGCAGCCCCCGTGGACTGGGGTCCTACGAGCAGTACTTC.

The gene calls are TRBV28 and TRBJ1-4; 7 bases fit TRBD1. The J segment lost 8 bases and the V segment lost 6 bases, leaving 9 bases of the junction unmatched. This CDR3 has 14 amino acids. CDR1 and CDR2 (germline): MDHEN, SYDVKM. The CDR3 spells CASRHAGTAEKLFF. In nucleotides, the CDR3 is TGTGCCAGCAGACACGCCGGGACAGCAGAAAAACTGTTTTTT.

The sample holds one count of this clone. The V and J genes are TRBV10-3 and TRBJ1-4; TRBD1 matches 11 bases. V lost 4 bases and J lost 8; bases outside the gene matches: 3. Germline V gene sequence: CDR1 ENHRY, CDR2 SYGVKD. The CDR3 runs 14 residues. The DNA of the CDR3 is TGTGCCATCAGTGCCGGGACAGGGGGAGAAAAACTGTTTTTT. Its translation: CAISAGTGGEKLFF.

The count of this clone is one. The chain carries TRBV28 and TRBJ1-1; unclear D gene. This CDR3 is built from 11 residues. With 7 bases removed from V and 11 bases from J, the gap between germline ends came to 14 bases. Germline CDR1 MDHEN, CDR2 SYDVKM. The DNA of the CDR3 is TGTGCCAGCACCTCGGAGACTAGGGCTTTCTTT. Its protein product is CASTSETRAFF.

This sequence joins TRBV27 and TRBJ1-1, with D perhaps matching TRBD1 (5 bases). Germline CDR1 is MNHEY and CDR2 is SMNVEV (reference sequence). The CDR3 sequence is 17 residues long. V gave up 5 bases and J gave up 0 bases, with 19 bases separating them. The chain's CDR3 is CASSPTVGRDLNTEAFF. The CDR3 region has the DNA TGTGCCAGCAGTCCTACGGTTGGCAGGGATTTGAACACTGAAGCTTTCTTT.

This clone was recorded a few times. The rearrangement joins TRBV18 to TRBJ2-7, with D possibly matching TRBD1 (6 bases). Deletions cut 5 bases from V and 4 bases from J, with 12 bases between. This CDR3 is built from 13 residues. Germline CDR1 and CDR2: KGHSH and LQKENI. The CDR3 coding sequence is TGTGCCAGCTCAACCCAACAGGGTTACGAGCAGTACTTC. Encoded protein: CASSTQQGYEQYF.

The V and J genes are TRBV7-6 and TRBJ2-7; TRBD2 matches 12 bases. V shed 5 bases, J shed 9 bases, and the junction held 17 bases outside the gene matches. Germline values: CDR1 SGHVS, CDR2 FNYEAQ. The CDR3 runs 17 residues. CDR3 in amino acids: CASSRTYRLAGERVQYF. CDR3 coding DNA: TGTGCCAGCAGCCGAACCTACCGACTAGCGGGAGAGAGAGTGCAGTACTTC.

V usage is TRBV7-9 and J usage is TRBJ2-7; 12 positions match TRBD1. The junction had 7 bases not matched to a gene; V was cut back by 5 bases and J by 5 bases. CDR3 length equals 15 residues. In germline, CDR1 is SEHNR, CDR2 FQNEAQ (reference sequence). CDR3 in amino acids: CASSTGTGGIDEQYF. CDR3 sequence (DNA): TGTGCCAGCAGCACCGGGACAGGGGGCATCGACGAGCAGTACTTC.

V and J are TRBV13 and TRBJ2-6; 12 bases match TRBD2. Losses at the gene ends were 4 bases for V and 0 bases for J; bases not matched to a gene: 4. The germline gives CDR1 PRHDT, CDR2 FYEKMQ (reference sequence). CDR3 length: 18 residues. The CDR3 DNA follows: TGTGCCAGCAGCTACGGACTAGCGGGGTTCTCTGGGGCCAACGTCCTGACTTTC. Translating it yields CASSYGLAGFSGANVLTF. Variable domain in full (rest from reference TRBV13 and TRBJ2-6): AAGVIQSPRHLIKEKRETATLKCYPIPRHDTVYWYQQGPGQDPQFLISFYEKMQSDKGSIPDRFSAQQFSDYHSELNMSSLELGDSALYFCASSYGLAGFSGANVLTFGAGSRLTVL.

The chain is built from TRBV2 and TRBJ1-5; 9 bases fit TRBD1. Trimming took 6 bases from V and 5 from J; bases not matched to a gene: 8. Germline V gene lookup returns CDR1 SNHLY and CDR2 FYNNEI. This CDR3 is 15 amino acids long. The CDR3 DNA reads as TGTGCCAGCAGGTCCGAGGACAGGGGACATCAGCCCCAGCATTTT. This codes for CASRSEDRGHQPQHF.

This chain joins TRBV6-5 and TRBJ2-7; 7 nucleotides line up with TRBD2. This CDR3 region has 16 residues. The germline V gene encodes CDR1 MNHEY and CDR2 SVGAGI. The V and J ends lost 2 bases and 2 bases, in that order; junction bases with no gene match: 9. The chain's CDR3 is CASSYRERGPTYEQYF. In DNA form, the CDR3 reads TGTGCCAGCAGTTACAGGGAGCGGGGTCCTACCTACGAGCAGTACTTC.

To note about this clone: A read error may produce the germline difference seen at one junction end. The genes are TRBV7-9 and TRBJ2-3; D may be TRBD2 (5 bases). Germline CDR1 and CDR2: SEHNR and FQNEAQ (reference sequence). CDR3 length: 17 amino acids. The CDR3 coding sequence is TGTTCCAGCAGCCCGGCGAGGGTGACTATACGCACAGATACGCAGTATTTT. The encoded protein is CSSSPARVTIRTDTQYF.

In its sample, this clone was seen a few times. V usage is TRBV5-1 and J usage is TRBJ2-1, with TRBD2 matching 7 bases. Per germline, CDR1 SGHRS and CDR2 YFSETQ. The ends lost 2 bases at V and 3 bases at J; junction bases unmatched: 5. The CDR3 covers 15 residues. This CDR3 is CASSFGGGNYNEQFF. CDR3 coding DNA: TGCGCCAGCAGCTTTGGGGGAGGGAACTACAATGAGCAGTTCTTC.